This T cell receptor (beta chain) was recorded in a study of response to subunit inactivated influenza vaccine. CDR1 SGHAT and CDR2 FQNNGV come from the germline V gene. The V and J ends lost 6 bases and 3 bases, in that order; junction bases with no gene match: 11. The length of the CDR3 is 16 residues. Using its own MiXCR run on the RT-PCR reads, TCRdb lists one record per CDR3 protein. The sample gives about 780,000 distinct CDR3 sequences, around a sixth of which show up once; roughly 10% is in the top ten. This sample comprised PBMCs from blood, obtained roughly 5 days after vaccination. This TCR was recovered from a middle-aged man who received an inactivated influenza vaccine. J is TRBJ2-4 and V is TRBV11-2, with 7 bases identical to TRBD2. CDR3 protein: CASSQAGRGSKNIQYF. The CDR3 nucleotides read TGTGCCAGCAGTCAAGCGGGACGGGGGAGCAAAAACATTCAGTACTTC.